The TCR beta chain described here comes from a study of cytomegalovirus exposure and HLA in healthy donors. A word on this clone: Its antigen is as yet unknown.

The CDR3 has 14 amino acids. The V end was cut by 0 bases, the J end by 4 bases, with 10 bases between. The V gene's germline CDR1 is SGHRS and CDR2 YFSETQ. Study results and limitations: TCR association rates varied by HLA locus in a later analysis, with DRB1 highest and HLA-C lowest. V- and J-gene trimming in TCR beta was tied to a missense DCLRE1C variant by an analysis performed later. Usually a TCR sequence was rare, but some public TCRs were found in many donors.

PCR involved 60 Vbeta and 13 Jbeta primers. Libraries were prepared by immunoSEQ multiplex PCR; TCRdb keeps only in-frame clonotypes and omits some of them. The sample has about 140,000 clones, 70% to 85% seen once. The clonotype was recovered from a middle-aged man in good health and CMV-seropositive. The chain has TRBV5-1 and TRBJ1-2; the D gene is possibly TRBD1 (5 bases). The sample taken for sequencing was PBMCs. CDR3 in amino acids: CASSLEGVVYGYTF. The CDR3 DNA reads as TGCGCCAGCAGCTTGGAAGGGGTGGTCTATGGCTACACCTTC.